Ten or more counts support the clone carrying this T cell receptor (beta chain). In patients aged 18 to 65, hyperthyroidism was newly diagnosed, with duration under 2 months. Patients having uncontrolled infection, another autoimmune disease, pregnancy or lactation were not included. These data are taken from a study of T cells in Graves' hyperthyroidism and ophthalmopathy. Study-level background: Once the initial diagnosis was made, peripheral blood was obtained before any treatment.

Germline-derived CDR1 and CDR2 are SGHAT and FQNNGV. The V end lost 5 bases, the J end lost 3 bases, and 18 bases lay between the germline ends. The CDR3 runs to 16 residues. Using RNA transcripts as the source, TCR beta CDR3 regions were amplified. HTBI primers drove first-round RT-PCR of the TCR CDR3. From the multiplex PCR reads, TCRdb called clonotypes with MiXCR, one entry per CDR3 protein. The table has under 300,000 distinct CDR3 sequences, approximately 14% seen once; the top ten hold roughly 13%. The sequenced sample was blood. This chain links TRBV11-2 with TRBJ2-3, with D possibly TRBD1 on 6 matching bases. This sequence was found in a middle-aged woman with Graves' hyperthyroidism that later progressed to Graves' ophthalmopathy. In nucleotides, the CDR3 is TGTGCCAGCAGCCCCCAGGGGAGCACGGGAACAGATACGCAGTATTTT. This sequence encodes CASSPQGSTGTDTQYF.